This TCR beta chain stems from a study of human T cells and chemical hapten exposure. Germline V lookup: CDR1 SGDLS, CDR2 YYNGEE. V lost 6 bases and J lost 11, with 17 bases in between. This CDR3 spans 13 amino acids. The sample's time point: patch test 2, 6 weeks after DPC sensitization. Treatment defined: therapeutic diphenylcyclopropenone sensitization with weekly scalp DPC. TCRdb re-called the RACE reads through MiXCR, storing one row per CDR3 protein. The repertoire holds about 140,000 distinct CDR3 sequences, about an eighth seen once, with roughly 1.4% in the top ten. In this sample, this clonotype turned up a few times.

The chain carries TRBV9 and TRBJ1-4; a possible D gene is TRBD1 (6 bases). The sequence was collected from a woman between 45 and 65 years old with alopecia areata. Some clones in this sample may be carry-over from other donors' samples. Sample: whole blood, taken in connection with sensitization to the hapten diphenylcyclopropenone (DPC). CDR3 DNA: TGTGCCAGCATGCAGGGTCCGAGGGGGAAACTGTTTTTT. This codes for CASMQGPRGKLFF.